These 2 T cell receptor beta chains originate from one sample sequenced in a study of T cells in tuberculosis. The time point here: new active TB diagnosis, blood taken before or within 7 days of starting treatment. Method: immunoSEQ multiplex PCR; TCRdb's copy keeps in-frame clones and lacks some. The data contain around 30,000 clones, 93% of them singletons. The specimen comprised PBMCs, sampled at tuberculosis diagnosis. The receptors were gathered from an adult with tuberculosis.

In this sample, this clone turned up a few times. J is TRBJ1-2 and V is TRBV5-1, with TRBD1 matching over 9 bases. The V segment lost 10 bases and the J segment 0 bases; nucleotides outside the gene matches: 10. The length of the CDR3 is 15 residues. Germline V gene lookup returns CDR1 SGHRS and CDR2 YFSETQ. The CDR3 loop reads CAQERQGVPNYGYTF. As DNA, the CDR3 is TGCGCCCAGGAGAGACAGGGGGTGCCTAACTATGGCTACACCTTC.

This sequence joins TRBV12-5 and TRBJ2-2; 12 nucleotides match TRBD1. J was trimmed by 10 bases and V by 5 bases; bases with no gene match: 5. CDR3 length: 14 amino acids. Germline loops: CDR1 LGHNT, CDR2 FRNRAP. The CDR3 DNA reads TGTGCTAGTGGTATGGGACAGGGGGCGGAGGAGCTGTTTTTT. This codes for CASGMGQGAEELFF.